Listed below are T cell receptor beta chains from one sample, sequenced in a study of T cell changes during pregnancy in multiple sclerosis. Sequenced by immunoSEQ multiplex PCR; TCRdb stores in-frame clones only, minus some. The repertoire includes 50,000 to 75,000 clones, over 90% of them detected once, and 2% to 3% sits in the top ten. This sample comprised CD8+ T cells from peripheral blood mononuclear cells, obtained in the third trimester of pregnancy. These receptors all come from a female donor with multiple sclerosis, enrolled in a pregnancy study. Both conserved end residues are part of each CDR3. Each record gives: D gene, clone size, J gene, V gene, CDR3 DNA, CDR3 protein. D genes are given only for firm matches. Expanded clones are given a class, and other clones once, few, many or no size at all.

>.|.|TRBJ2-1|TRBV5-8
TGTGCCAGCAGCTTTCCCCCTTCTAATAATGAGCAGTTCTTC
CASSFPPSNNEQFF
>TRBD2|.|TRBJ2-1|TRBV10-2
TGCGCCAGCTCCTCGCCCGGGACTAGCGGGGTTGAGCAGTTCTTC
CASSSPGTSGVEQFF
>.|.|TRBJ2-3|TRBV30
TGTGCCTGGAGTCCCGTGAGGGCAGATACGCAGTATTTT
CAWSPVRADTQYF
>TRBD1|once|TRBJ1-2|TRBV27
TGTGCCAGCAGTCTAGGACAGGGCGGCTATGGCTACACCTTC
CASSLGQGGYGYTF
>.|.|TRBJ2-7|TRBV6-5
TGTGCCAGCAGTCCCGGGGGAAGCGACGACGAGCAGTACTTC
CASSPGGSDDEQYF
>.|.|TRBJ2-1|TRBV16
TGTGCCAGCAGCCAATTACCCCCGGGTTACAATGAGCAGTTCTTC
CASSQLPPGYNEQFF
>TRBD1|.|TRBJ1-3|TRBV27
TGTGCCAGCGGACAGGGTGGAAACACCATATATTTT
CASGQGGNTIYF
>.|.|TRBJ1-2|TRBV10-3
TGTGCCATCAGCCCCGGGGGGGGCTCCTATGGCTACACCTTC
CAISPGGGSYGYTF
>.|once|TRBJ2-7|TRBV7-9
TGTGCCAGCAGCTCGGGACTTTCCTACGAGCAGTACTTC
CASSSGLSYEQYF
>TRBD2|.|TRBJ2-7|TRBV7-2
TGTGCCAGCAGCTTCCCTCCTAGCGGGAGTGATAACGAGCAGTACTTC
CASSFPPSGSDNEQYF
>.|.|TRBJ2-7|TRBV27
TGTGCCAGCAGTCTAGGAGGGCGCGACGAGCAGTACTTC
CASSLGGRDEQYF
>TRBD1|.|TRBJ1-1|TRBV13
TGTGCCAGCAGCTTGACAGGGATGAACACTGAAGCTTTCTTT
CASSLTGMNTEAFF
>.|few|TRBJ2-2|TRBV10-1
TGCGCCAGCAGTGAGGGACAACTATACACCGGGGAGCTGTTTTTT
CASSEGQLYTGELFF
>.|.|TRBJ2-7|TRBV11-2
TGTGCCAGCAGCCATAACCGGGACTCGCGTAACGAGCAGTACTTC
CASSHNRDSRNEQYF
>TRBD2|.|TRBJ2-7|TRBV27
TGTGCCAGCACCCTACTAGCGGGAGACAACGAGCAGTACTTC
CASTLLAGDNEQYF
>TRBD2|.|TRBJ2-2|TRBV9
TGTGCCAGCACGGGACTAGCGGGAGGCAACACCGGGGAGCTGTTTTTT
CASTGLAGGNTGELFF
>.|.|TRBJ2-7|TRBV28
TGTGCCAGCAGCAAGCCCGGCGAAGGGGAATACGAGCAGTACTTC
CASSKPGEGEYEQYF
>.|.|TRBJ1-1|TRBV19
TGTGCCAGTAGTTTCAGGAACACTGAAGCTTTCTTT
CASSFRNTEAFF
>TRBD1|.|TRBJ1-1|TRBV7-9
TGTGCCAGCACGGGACAGGGAGGGAGGGAAGCTTTCTTT
CASTGQGGREAFF
>.|.|TRBJ2-2|TRBV30
TGTGCCTGGACGGACACCGGGGAGCTGTTTTTT
CAWTDTGELFF
>TRBD1|medium-sized|TRBJ2-7|TRBV5-4
TGTGCCAGCAGCGAGACAGGGGAGATCTCCTACGAGCAGTACTTC
CASSETGEISYEQYF
>.|.|TRBJ1-5|TRBV11-3
TGTGCCAGCAGCTCTGAGGAGCTAAAGGCTTATAGCAATCAGCCCCAGCATTTT
CASSSEELKAYSNQPQHF
>TRBD2|.|TRBJ2-2|TRBV6-1
TGTGCCAGCAGCGAGCTAGCGGGAGACCCCGGGGAGCTGTTTTTT
CASSELAGDPGELFF